Below, 11 T cell receptor beta chains from the same sample are listed, as sequenced in a study of blood T cell repertoires in COVID-19. Some clones are missing from TCRdb's copy, which holds only in-frame ones; the method was immunoSEQ multiplex PCR. The top ten clones hold 2.1% of a sample with a few hundred thousand clones, 90% of them seen once. The sequencing sample was made of peripheral blood. These receptors originate from a woman between 55 and 75 years old with COVID-19, enrolled during active disease.

The chain recombines TRBV24-1 with TRBJ2-1; 9 positions agree with TRBD1. Trimming removed 4 bases from V and 6 bases from J; junction bases left unmatched: 6. This CDR3 contains 15 residues. CDR1 and CDR2 (germline): KGHDR, SFDVKD. CDR3 residues: CATSEGTGPLNEQFF. As DNA, the CDR3 is TGTGCCACCAGTGAAGGGACAGGGCCCCTCAATGAGCAGTTCTTC.

The chain couples TRBV19 to TRBJ2-7, with D unclear. V dropped 5 bases and J dropped 6 bases, with 11 bases sitting between them. Per germline, CDR1 LNHDA and CDR2 SQIVND (reference sequence). The CDR3 runs to 12 residues. This CDR3 reads CASSSLAAEQYF. The CDR3, as DNA: TGTGCCAGTAGTTCCTTGGCCGCCGAGCAGTACTTC.

This clone showed up just once. One end of the junction is discordant with germline, which a read error may explain. V gene TRBV2 combines with J gene TRBJ1-2, with 7 positions matching TRBD1. The CDR3 sequence is 13 residues long. The germline V gene has CDR1 SNHLY and CDR2 FYNNEI. The CDR3 nucleotides read TGTGCCAGCAGCGAAGGGACAGCCTATGGCTACACCTTC. Residues: CASSEGTAYGYTF.

This clone appeared once. The DNA of the CDR3 is TGTGCCAGCAGCCCGCACCCACGCCAGCGGGGAACGCAGTATTTT. Protein: CASSPHPRQRGTQYF. J is TRBJ2-3 and V is TRBV14; 7 nucleotides line up with TRBD2. Germline CDR1 reads SGHDN; CDR2 reads FVKESK. V lost 4 bases to trimming and J lost 9 bases; unmatched junction nucleotides: 13. The CDR3 loop spans 15 amino acids.

V and J are TRBV6-5 and TRBJ1-2; no clear D gene. V lost 10 bases to trimming and J lost 8 bases, with 17 bases between them. Germline lookup yields CDR1 MNHEY and CDR2 SVGAGI. The CDR3 covers 12 residues. In DNA form, the CDR3 reads TGTGCCACCCTGGACCTCGGAGGAGGCTACACCTTC. Amino acid sequence: CATLDLGGGYTF.

This chain joins TRBV11-3 and TRBJ2-1; 11 bases are shared with TRBD2. Germline trimming cut 5 bases from V and 7 bases from J; bases unmatched to any gene: 7. The CDR3 runs 15 residues. The germline gives CDR1 SGHNT, CDR2 YENEEA. The DNA for the CDR3 is TGTGCCAGCAGCGGATTAGCGGGGGGGCGAAATGAGCAGTTCTTC. This gives the protein CASSGLAGGRNEQFF. The entire variable domain, with the rest obtained from reference TRBV11-3 and TRBJ2-1, is as follows: EAGVVQSPRYKIIEKKQPVAFWCNPISGHNTLYWYLQNLGQGPELLIRYENEEAVDDSQLPKDRFSAERLKGVDSTLKIQPAELGDSAVYLCASSGLAGGRNEQFFGPGTRLTVL.

The sample holds a few counts of this clone. Its ends do not fully match the called genes, so a read error is possible. The chain couples TRBV15 to TRBJ1-1; unclear D gene. In germline, CDR1 is LNHNV, CDR2 YYDKDF (reference sequence). There are 13 residues in the CDR3. The CDR3 loop is CATRRDSNTEAFF. The CDR3 DNA reads as TGTGCCACCAGGAGAGACTCGAACACTGAAGCTTTCTTT.

The chain uses TRBV4-1 and TRBJ2-7, with a tentative D call TRBD1 (6 bases). Per the germline V gene, CDR1 is MGHRA and CDR2 is YSYEKL. This CDR3 comprises 17 residues. Trimming took off 3 bases at V and 2 bases at J, with 20 bases between the two ends. The CDR3 sequence: CASSQGLIYRVAYEQYF. DNA of the CDR3: TGCGCCAGCAGCCAGGGCCTTATCTACAGGGTAGCCTACGAGCAGTACTTC.

The V call is TRBV27, the J call TRBJ1-1; D may be TRBD1 (6 bases). The CDR3 covers 16 residues. CDR1 is MNHEY, CDR2 SMNVEV, per germline (reference sequence). Trimming removed 1 base at V and 5 bases at J, with 17 bases between. CDR3 amino acids: CASSLWGGPRGTEAFF. The CDR3 region has the DNA TGTGCCAGCAGTTTATGGGGGGGCCCTCGTGGTACTGAAGCTTTCTTT.

The chain combines TRBV9 with TRBJ2-7, with 8 bases matching TRBD1. This CDR3 is 14 amino acids long. Germline V gives CDR1 SGDLS, CDR2 YYNGEE. J gave up 6 bases and V 2 bases, and 7 bases lay outside the gene matches. This CDR3 is CASSVQGADGEQYF. The CDR3 region has the DNA TGTGCCAGCAGCGTTCAGGGGGCGGACGGCGAGCAGTACTTC.

The V gene is TRBV4-2, the J gene TRBJ2-3, with 7 bases matching TRBD2. The CDR3 is 15 amino acids. V gave up 0 bases and J gave up 6 bases; unmatched junction bases: 6. Per the germline V gene, CDR1 is LGHNA and CDR2 is YNFKEQ. CDR3 protein: CASSQDPTSSDTQYF. The CDR3 DNA follows: TGTGCCAGCAGCCAAGACCCGACTAGCAGTGATACGCAGTATTTT.